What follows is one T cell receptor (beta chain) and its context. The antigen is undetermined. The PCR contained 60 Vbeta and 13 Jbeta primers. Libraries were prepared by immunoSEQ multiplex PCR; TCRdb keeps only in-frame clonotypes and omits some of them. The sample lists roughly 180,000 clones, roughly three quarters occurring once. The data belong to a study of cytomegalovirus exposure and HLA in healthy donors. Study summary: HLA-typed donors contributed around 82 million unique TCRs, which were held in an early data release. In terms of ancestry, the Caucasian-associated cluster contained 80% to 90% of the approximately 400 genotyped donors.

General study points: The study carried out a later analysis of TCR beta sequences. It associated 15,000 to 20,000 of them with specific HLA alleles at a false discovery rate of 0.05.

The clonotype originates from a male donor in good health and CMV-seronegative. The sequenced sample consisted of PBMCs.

CDR3 sequence (DNA): TGTGCCAGTAGTGAGGGCGCCTACGAGCAGTACTTC. Translating gives CASSEGAYEQYF. This chain links TRBV19 with TRBJ2-7; tentative D call: TRBD2 (5 bases). The CDR3 loop spans 12 amino acids. The V end was cut by 5 bases, the J end by 2 bases, with 7 bases between. CDR1 and CDR2 from the germline V gene are LNHDA and SQIVND (reference sequence).